This TCR beta chain derives from a study of T cell responses to AZD1222 COVID-19 vaccine. About this clone itself: Its cognate antigen is unknown.

Produced via immunoSEQ multiplex PCR; TCRdb's table is partial and in-frame only. Here the sample spans 100,000 to 150,000 clones, approximately 90% being singletons. Germline V CDR1 and CDR2: SGHTA, FQGNSA. The V gene end was trimmed by 5 bases and the J gene end by 8 bases; junction bases not matched to a gene: 9. CDR3 size: 14 residues. Study conclusions and caveats: Recipients of AZD1222 seropositive at baseline numbered only six or seven.

This chain joins TRBV7-2 and TRBJ1-2; 9 nucleotides line up with TRBD1. The input for sequencing was peripheral blood, taken on day 0 of MenACWY control vaccination. This clonotype was obtained from an adult in good health. The CDR3 nucleotides are TGTGCCAGCAGCACTGGACAGGGGTATAGGGGCTACACCTTC. It translates to CASSTGQGYRGYTF.